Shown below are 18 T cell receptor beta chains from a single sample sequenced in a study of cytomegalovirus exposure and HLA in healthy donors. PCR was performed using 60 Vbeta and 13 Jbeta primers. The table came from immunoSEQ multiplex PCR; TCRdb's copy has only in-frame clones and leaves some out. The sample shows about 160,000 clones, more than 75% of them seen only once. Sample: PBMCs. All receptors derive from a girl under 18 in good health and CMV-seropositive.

The CDR3 is CASSADTYNEQFF. The DNA of the CDR3 is TGTGCCAGCAGTGCGGACACCTACAATGAGCAGTTCTTC. This rearrangement joins TRBV2 to TRBJ2-1, with a weak D call TRBD1 (5 bases). The V and J ends lost 4 bases and 2 bases respectively, with 6 bases between them. Germline V gives CDR1 SNHLY, CDR2 FYNNEI. This CDR3 spans 13 amino acids.

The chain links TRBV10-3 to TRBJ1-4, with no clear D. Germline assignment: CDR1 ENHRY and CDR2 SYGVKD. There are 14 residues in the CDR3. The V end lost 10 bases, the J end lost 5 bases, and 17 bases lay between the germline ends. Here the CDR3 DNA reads TGTGCCACGTCGACCTCGGGAGGAAATGAAAAACTGTTTTTT. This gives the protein CATSTSGGNEKLFF.

The CDR3 sequence: CASSQDVGRVGSPLHF. The CDR3 DNA reads TGTGCCAGCAGCCAAGACGTCGGCAGGGTGGGTTCACCCCTCCACTTT. This chain connects TRBV14 to TRBJ1-6, with D possibly TRBD1 on 5 matching bases. Trimming removed 0 bases at V and 9 bases at J, with 15 bases between. CDR1 is SGHDN and CDR2 is FVKESK in the germline V gene. The length of the CDR3 is 16 residues.

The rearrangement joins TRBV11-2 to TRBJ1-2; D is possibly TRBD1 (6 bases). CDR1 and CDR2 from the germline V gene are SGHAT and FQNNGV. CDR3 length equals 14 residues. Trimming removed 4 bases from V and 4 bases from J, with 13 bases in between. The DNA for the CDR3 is TGTGCCAGCAGCTCAACTGGGACACTCTATGGCTACACCTTC. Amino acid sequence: CASSSTGTLYGYTF.

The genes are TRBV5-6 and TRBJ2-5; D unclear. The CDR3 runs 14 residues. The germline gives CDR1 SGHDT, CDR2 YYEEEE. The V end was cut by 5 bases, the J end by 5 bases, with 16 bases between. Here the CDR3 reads CASSFGSVRETQYF. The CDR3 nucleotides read TGTGCCAGCAGTTTCGGATCCGTCAGGGAGACCCAGTACTTC. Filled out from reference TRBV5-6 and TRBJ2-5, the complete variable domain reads DAGVTQSPTHLIKTRGQQVTLRCSPKSGHDTVSWYQQALGQGPQFIFQYYEEEERQRGNFPDRFSGHQFPNYSSELNVNALLLGDSALYLCASSFGSVRETQYFGPGTRLLVL.

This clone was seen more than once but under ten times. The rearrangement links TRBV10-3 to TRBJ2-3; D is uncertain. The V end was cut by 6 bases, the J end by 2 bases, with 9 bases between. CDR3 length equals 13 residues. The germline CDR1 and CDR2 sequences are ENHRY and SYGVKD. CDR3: CAIRGFSTDTQYF. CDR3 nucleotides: TGTGCCATCAGGGGCTTCTCCACAGATACGCAGTATTTT.

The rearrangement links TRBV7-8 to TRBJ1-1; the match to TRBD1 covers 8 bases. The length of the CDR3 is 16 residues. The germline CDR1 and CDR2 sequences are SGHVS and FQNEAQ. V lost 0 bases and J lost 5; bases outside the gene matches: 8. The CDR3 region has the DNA TGTGCCAGCAGCTTAGCGCCCGGACAGGGAACAACTGAAGCTTTCTTT. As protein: CASSLAPGQGTTEAFF.

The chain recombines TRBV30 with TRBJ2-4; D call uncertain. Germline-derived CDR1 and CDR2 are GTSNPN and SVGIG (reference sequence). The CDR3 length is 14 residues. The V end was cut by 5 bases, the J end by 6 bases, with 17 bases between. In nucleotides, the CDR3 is TGTGCCTGGGGCCAATCGATGGTTGGAAACATTCAGTACTTC. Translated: CAWGQSMVGNIQYF.

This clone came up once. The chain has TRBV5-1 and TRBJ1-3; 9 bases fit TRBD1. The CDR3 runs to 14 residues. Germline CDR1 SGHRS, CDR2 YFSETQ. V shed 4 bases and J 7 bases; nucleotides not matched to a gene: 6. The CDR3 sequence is CASSAGQGINTIYF. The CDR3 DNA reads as TGCGCCAGCAGCGCGGGACAGGGTATTAACACCATATATTTT.

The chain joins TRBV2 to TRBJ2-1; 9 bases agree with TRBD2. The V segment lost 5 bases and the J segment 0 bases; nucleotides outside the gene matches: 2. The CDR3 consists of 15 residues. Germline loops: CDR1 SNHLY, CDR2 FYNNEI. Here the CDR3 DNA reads TGTGCCAGCAGTTCTAGCGGGATCTCCTACAATGAGCAGTTCTTC. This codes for CASSSSGISYNEQFF. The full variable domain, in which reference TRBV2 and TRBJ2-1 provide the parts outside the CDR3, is EPEVTQTPSHQVTQMGQEVILRCVPISNHLYFYWYRQILGQKVEFLVSFYNNEISEKSEIFDDQFSVERPDGSNFTLKIRSTKLEDSAMYFCASSSSGISYNEQFFGPGTRLTVL.

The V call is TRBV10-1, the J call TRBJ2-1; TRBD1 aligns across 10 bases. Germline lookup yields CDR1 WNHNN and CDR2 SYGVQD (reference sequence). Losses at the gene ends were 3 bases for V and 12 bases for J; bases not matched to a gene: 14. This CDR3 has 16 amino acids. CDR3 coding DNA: TGCGCCAGCAGTGAAAGAAGAGACAGGGGGCTAAGAGGGCAGTTCTTC. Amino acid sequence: CASSERRDRGLRGQFF.

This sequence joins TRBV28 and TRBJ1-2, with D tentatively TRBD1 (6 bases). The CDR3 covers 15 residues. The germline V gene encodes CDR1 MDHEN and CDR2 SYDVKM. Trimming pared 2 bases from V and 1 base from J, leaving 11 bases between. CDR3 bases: TGTGCCAGCAGTTTAAGGGACACCTATAACTATGGCTACACCTTC. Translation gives CASSLRDTYNYGYTF.

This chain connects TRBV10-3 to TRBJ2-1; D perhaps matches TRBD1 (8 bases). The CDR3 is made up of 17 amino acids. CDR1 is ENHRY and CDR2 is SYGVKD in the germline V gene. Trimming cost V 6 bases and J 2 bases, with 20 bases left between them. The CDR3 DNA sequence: TGTGCCATCAGCCCGACCACAGGGGGAGGGACCTACAATGAGCAGTTCTTC. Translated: CAISPTTGGGTYNEQFF.

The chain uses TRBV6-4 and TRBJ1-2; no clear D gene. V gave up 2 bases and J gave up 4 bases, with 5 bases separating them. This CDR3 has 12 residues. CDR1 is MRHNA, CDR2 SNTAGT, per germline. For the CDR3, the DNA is TGTGCCAGCAGTGACCGAGGCTATGGCTACACCTTC. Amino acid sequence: CASSDRGYGYTF.

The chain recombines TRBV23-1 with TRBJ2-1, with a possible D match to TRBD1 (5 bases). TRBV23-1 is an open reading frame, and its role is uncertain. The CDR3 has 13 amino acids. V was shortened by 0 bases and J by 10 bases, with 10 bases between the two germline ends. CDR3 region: CASSQSIRTEQFF. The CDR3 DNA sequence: TGCGCCAGCAGTCAATCGATACGGACAGAGCAGTTCTTC.

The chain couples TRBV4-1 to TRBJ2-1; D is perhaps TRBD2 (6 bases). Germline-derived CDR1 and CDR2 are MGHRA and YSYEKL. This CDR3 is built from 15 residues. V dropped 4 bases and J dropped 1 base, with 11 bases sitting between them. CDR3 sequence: CASSPTEGSYNEQFF. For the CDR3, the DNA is TGCGCCAGCAGCCCTACGGAGGGGTCCTACAATGAGCAGTTCTTC.

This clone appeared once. The CDR3 is CASSHRQGASQPQHF. The CDR3 DNA reads TGCGCCAGCAGCCACCGACAGGGGGCATCCCAGCCCCAGCATTTT. The V gene is TRBV4-1, the J gene TRBJ1-5; 10 positions match TRBD1. Germline CDR1 and CDR2: MGHRA and YSYEKL. V shed 3 bases, J shed 7 bases, and the junction held 6 bases outside the gene matches. CDR3 length: 15 residues.

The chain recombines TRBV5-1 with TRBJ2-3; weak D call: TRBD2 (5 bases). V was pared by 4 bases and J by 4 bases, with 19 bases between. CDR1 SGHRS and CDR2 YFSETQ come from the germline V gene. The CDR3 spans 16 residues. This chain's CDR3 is CASSLPGSTPSDTQYF. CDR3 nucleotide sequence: TGCGCCAGCAGCCTCCCGGGGAGCACTCCGTCAGATACGCAGTATTTT.